What follows are 14 T cell receptor beta chains derived from one specimen sequenced in a study of cytomegalovirus exposure and HLA in healthy donors. Measured with immunoSEQ multiplex PCR; TCRdb has only the in-frame clones, and not every one. This table has about 240,000 clones, 75% to 90% appearing once. Sequencing was performed on PBMCs. The receptors come from a woman in her 30s in good health and CMV-seropositive.

The V call is TRBV5-4, the J call TRBJ2-7; a weak D match, TRBD1 (6 bases). The CDR3 totals 14 residues. V lost 4 bases and J lost 2, with 13 bases in between. Germline assignment: CDR1 SGHNT and CDR2 YYREEE (reference sequence). The CDR3 loop reads CASSPWDKTYEQYF. CDR3 nucleotide sequence: TGTGCCAGCAGCCCCTGGGACAAGACCTACGAGCAGTACTTC.

V gene TRBV29-1 combines with J gene TRBJ1-2; D is unclear. The CDR3 sequence is 11 residues long. Germline V gives CDR1 SQVTM, CDR2 ANQGSEA. Trimming took off 7 bases at V and 2 bases at J, with 8 bases between the two ends. CDR3 nucleotides: TGCAGCGCTATCGAAAACTATGGCTACACCTTC. It specifies CSAIENYGYTF.

The chain couples TRBV4-2 to TRBJ2-6; unclear D gene. Per the germline V gene, CDR1 is LGHNA and CDR2 is YNFKEQ. The CDR3 length is 19 residues. V gave up 0 bases and J gave up 0 bases, with 15 bases separating them. Written as DNA, the CDR3 is TGTGCCAGCAGCCAAGAAGGAGCAGCTCCACTCTCTGGGGCCAACGTCCTGACTTTC. This codes for CASSQEGAAPLSGANVLTF.

The J gene is TRBJ1-2, the V gene TRBV5-1; TRBD1 matches 7 bases. CDR1 and CDR2 (germline): SGHRS, YFSETQ. This CDR3 spans 14 amino acids. V lost 4 bases and J lost 0; bases outside the gene matches: 3. The CDR3 DNA reads as TGCGCCAGCAGCCTACAGGGGACTAACTATGGCTACACCTTC. Protein: CASSLQGTNYGYTF. Supplemented by reference TRBV5-1 and TRBJ1-2, the full variable domain reads KAGVTQTPRYLIKTRGQQVTLSCSPISGHRSVSWYQQTPGQGLQFLFEYFSETQRNKGNFPGRFSGRQFSNSRSEMNVSTLELGDSALYLCASSLQGTNYGYTFGSGTRLTVV.

The chain couples TRBV10-3 to TRBJ2-1; D unresolved. The CDR3 is 15 amino acids. Per the germline V gene, CDR1 is ENHRY and CDR2 is SYGVKD. V dropped 2 bases and J dropped 0 bases, with 8 bases sitting between them. CDR3 sequence: CAISEAANSYNEQFF. The CDR3 region has the DNA TGTGCCATCAGTGAGGCGGCTAACTCCTACAATGAGCAGTTCTTC.

V and J are TRBV9 and TRBJ2-5; 15 positions agree with TRBD2. Germline loops: CDR1 SGDLS, CDR2 YYNGEE. This CDR3 is 16 amino acids long. The trim removed 3 bases at V and 3 bases at J, leaving 3 bases unmatched. The CDR3 DNA reads as TGTGCCAGCAGCGGGGGACTAGCGGGGGGCGAAGAGACCCAGTACTTC. This encodes CASSGGLAGGEETQYF.

The rearrangement links TRBV5-1 to TRBJ2-7; D may be TRBD1 (5 bases). The CDR3 length is 14 residues. Trimming shortened V by 1 base and J by 4 bases, and 12 bases separated the two germline ends. Per germline, CDR1 SGHRS and CDR2 YFSETQ. This CDR3 reads CASSLIPGQYEQYF. CDR3 nucleotides: TGCGCCAGCAGCTTGATCCCAGGGCAGTACGAGCAGTACTTC.

The chain links TRBV5-4 to TRBJ2-7; a weak D match, TRBD1 (6 bases). There are 13 residues in the CDR3. The germline V gene encodes CDR1 SGHNT and CDR2 YYREEE (reference sequence). The V and J ends lost 4 bases and 4 bases respectively, with 12 bases between them. The CDR3 sequence is CASSPGHQYEQYF. The CDR3 DNA follows: TGTGCCAGCAGCCCGGGACACCAATACGAGCAGTACTTC. The full variable domain, completed using reference TRBV5-4 and TRBJ2-7, is ETGVTQSPTHLIKTRGQQVTLRCSSQSGHNTVSWYQQALGQGPQFIFQYYREEENGRGNFPPRFSGLQFPNYSSELNVNALELDDSALYLCASSPGHQYEQYFGPGTRLTVT.

The rearrangement joins TRBV28 to TRBJ1-4; D may be TRBD1 (6 bases). CDR1 is MDHEN, CDR2 SYDVKM, per germline. The V end was cut by 4 bases, the J end by 7 bases, with 13 bases between. The CDR3 consists of 14 residues. The CDR3 here is CASSWSSRGEKLFF. The CDR3 bases are TGTGCCAGCAGTTGGTCCTCCAGGGGTGAAAAACTGTTTTTT.

The chain couples TRBV5-1 to TRBJ2-7; D may be TRBD1 (5 bases). CDR3 length: 15 amino acids. The V gene lost 2 bases and the J gene lost 4 bases, with 16 bases spanning the gap. Germline V CDR1 and CDR2: SGHRS, YFSETQ. The CDR3 spells CASSFSRSGRYEQYF. The CDR3 nucleotides are TGCGCCAGCAGCTTTAGTCGCTCAGGGCGATACGAGCAGTACTTC. Full variable domain (missing parts from reference TRBV5-1 and TRBJ2-7): KAGVTQTPRYLIKTRGQQVTLSCSPISGHRSVSWYQQTPGQGLQFLFEYFSETQRNKGNFPGRFSGRQFSNSRSEMNVSTLELGDSALYLCASSFSRSGRYEQYFGPGTRLTVT.

The chain uses TRBV6-5 and TRBJ1-5; D is undetermined. Trimming removed 6 bases from V and 3 bases from J, with 15 bases in between. From germline, CDR1 is MNHEY and CDR2 SVGAGI. The CDR3 is made up of 15 amino acids. The CDR3 nucleotides are TGTGCCAGCAGCCCGGGAGCGGGGTTCAATCAGCCCCAGCATTTT. Translating gives CASSPGAGFNQPQHF.

The chain employs TRBV7-2 and TRBJ2-1, with TRBD2 matching over 10 bases. The germline gives CDR1 SGHTA, CDR2 FQGNSA. V was clipped by 4 bases and J by 4 bases; unmatched bases: 7. The length of the CDR3 is 16 residues. The chain's CDR3 is CASSYSGTSVYNEQFF. CDR3 DNA sequence: TGTGCCAGCAGCTATTCCGGGACTAGCGTATACAATGAGCAGTTCTTC.

This clone was observed a single time. The gene calls are TRBV4-2 and TRBJ2-1; 9 nucleotides align to TRBD1. V dropped 4 bases and J dropped 7; count of bases not matched to a gene: 2. The CDR3 consists of 13 residues. Germline-derived CDR1 and CDR2 are LGHNA and YNFKEQ. The CDR3 nucleotides are TGTGCCAGCAGCCCGGACAGGGGTAATGAGCAGTTCTTC. Its translation is CASSPDRGNEQFF.

The rearrangement links TRBV15 to TRBJ1-2; perhaps TRBD1 as D (6 bases). CDR1 is LNHNV, CDR2 YYDKDF, per germline (reference sequence). The V and J ends lost 9 bases and 1 base respectively, with 18 bases between them. The CDR3 runs to 15 residues. For the CDR3, the DNA is TGTGCCACTCATAATGACAGGCAGTATAACTATGGCTACACCTTC. Protein: CATHNDRQYNYGYTF. The full variable domain, with the rest looked up from reference TRBV15 and TRBJ1-2, is DAMVIQNPRYQVTQFGKPVTLSCSQTLNHNVMYWYQQKSSQAPKLLFHYYDKDFNNEADTPDNFQSRRPNTSFCFLDIRSPGLGDTAMYLCATHNDRQYNYGYTFGSGTRLTVV.